This T cell receptor (beta chain) was sequenced for a study of cytomegalovirus exposure and HLA in healthy donors. It was with 60 Vbeta and 13 Jbeta primers that the PCR ran. The protocol was immunoSEQ multiplex PCR, while the TCRdb copy is restricted to in-frame clones and leaves out a portion. Among under 250,000 clones listed, 79% were seen once. This CDR3 has 13 residues. Trimming left V 0 bases short and J 7 bases short, with 6 bases between. Germline V gene lookup returns CDR1 WNHNN and CDR2 SYGVQD (reference sequence). Sequenced material: PBMCs. This clonotype was obtained from a woman aged 30 to 39 in good health and CMV-seropositive. The chain carries TRBV10-1 and TRBJ2-2, with D perhaps matching TRBD2 (5 bases). This chain's CDR3 is CASSESTIGELFF. The CDR3 DNA sequence: TGCGCCAGCAGTGAGTCGACTATCGGGGAGCTGTTTTTT.